Presented here are 10 T cell receptor beta chains from one specimen sequenced in a study of cytomegalovirus exposure and HLA in healthy donors (dated by TCRdb to about 2017). Library prep was done by the immunoSEQ multiplex PCR assay. Here the immuneACCESS table is served through TCRdb, limited to in-frame sequences with V and J called. Missing clones are a known gap in these copies; in checked studies unresolved V genes cover under half, and the rest lacks a known reason. This sample holds 99,000 or so clones; about 85% were observed only once. Of the sample, under 4.5% is held by the ten largest clones. The sequenced sample consisted of PBMCs. The receptors were sampled from a woman aged 18-35 years in good health and CMV-seropositive.

The chain combines TRBV5-1 with TRBJ1-1, with D possibly TRBD1 on 5 matching bases. Germline V gene sequence: CDR1 SGHRS, CDR2 YFSETQ. V was trimmed by 0 bases and J by 7 bases, leaving 7 bases between them. The CDR3 sequence is 12 residues long. The CDR3 bases are TGCGCCAGCAGCTTGGAGGGGTTTGAAGCTTTCTTT. Translating gives CASSLEGFEAFF.

The chain joins TRBV7-2 to TRBJ2-2; 7 nucleotides align to TRBD2. Germline CDR1 SGHTA, CDR2 FQGNSA. The CDR3 extends over 14 amino acids. Trimming at V came to 4 bases and at J to 5 bases, leaving 4 bases not matched to a gene. CDR3 in DNA: TGTGCCAGCAGCTGGAGCGGGGTTACCGGGGAGCTGTTTTTT. It is translated as CASSWSGVTGELFF.

V is TRBV7-6 and J is TRBJ2-7; D may be TRBD1 (6 bases). Trimming pared 5 bases from V and 6 bases from J, leaving 11 bases between. The CDR3 loop spans 12 amino acids. Germline CDR1 and CDR2: SGHVS and FNYEAQ. The CDR3 loop reads CASSATGGEQYF. The CDR3 nucleotides are TGTGCCAGCAGCGCGACAGGCGGCGAGCAGTACTTC.

This clone turned up a few times. The chain couples TRBV19 to TRBJ2-5; D is undetermined. The germline V gene encodes CDR1 LNHDA and CDR2 SQIVND (reference sequence). V gave up 6 bases and J gave up 0 bases, with 5 bases separating them. CDR3 length equals 12 residues. In DNA, the CDR3 is TGTGCCAGTAGCTCGGACCAAGAGACCCAGTACTTC. It yields the protein CASSSDQETQYF.

The J gene is TRBJ1-4, the V gene TRBV6-5, with no clear D. The CDR3 loop spans 13 amino acids. Germline V CDR1 and CDR2: MNHEY, SVGAGI. With 2 bases removed from V and 8 bases from J, the gap between germline ends came to 9 bases. CDR3 in amino acids: CASSYNGREKLFF. CDR3 nucleotide sequence: TGTGCCAGCAGTTACAATGGGAGGGAAAAACTGTTTTTT.

The chain joins TRBV6-1 to TRBJ2-7, with D unresolved. Germline CDR1 is MNHNS and CDR2 is SASEGT. This CDR3 is 10 amino acids long. V shed 3 bases and J shed 5 bases, with 2 bases lying between them. Written as DNA, the CDR3 is TGTGCCAGCAGTGACAACGAGCAGTACTTC. Protein sequence: CASSDNEQYF.

The rearrangement links TRBV2 to TRBJ2-7; maybe TRBD1 (5 bases). This CDR3 is 13 amino acids long. V lost 0 bases and J lost 7, with 10 bases in between. Germline V gene sequence: CDR1 SNHLY, CDR2 FYNNEI. This CDR3 is CASSEAQGWEQYF. The CDR3 DNA is TGTGCCAGCAGTGAAGCCCAGGGTTGGGAGCAGTACTTC.

This chain joins TRBV25-1 and TRBJ1-2, with TRBD1 matching over 9 bases. CDR3 length: 16 amino acids. The V and J ends lost 5 bases and 8 bases, in that order; junction bases with no gene match: 15. CDR1 is MGHDK, CDR2 SYGVNS, per germline. This CDR3 is CASSTPQPGQGYGYTF. The CDR3 DNA follows: TGTGCCAGCAGTACCCCCCAACCAGGACAGGGGTACGGCTACACCTTC.

The chain recombines TRBV5-1 with TRBJ2-1, with D maybe TRBD1 (6 bases). In germline, CDR1 is SGHRS, CDR2 YFSETQ. The germline V and J ends were trimmed by 1 base and 4 bases, with 12 bases remaining between them. The CDR3 extends over 15 amino acids. CDR3 DNA: TGCGCCAGCAGCTTGCTAACAGGGACATACAATGAGCAGTTCTTC. Translation: CASSLLTGTYNEQFF.

The V and J genes are TRBV18 and TRBJ2-1, with TRBD1 identical over 7 bases. V was clipped by 2 bases and J by 6 bases; unmatched bases: 13. This CDR3 has 17 amino acids. CDR1 is KGHSH, CDR2 LQKENI, per germline. The CDR3, as DNA: TGTGCCAGCTCACCATGGGACAGCCGAATGGCTGGCAATGAGCAGTTCTTC. Its protein is CASSPWDSRMAGNEQFF.